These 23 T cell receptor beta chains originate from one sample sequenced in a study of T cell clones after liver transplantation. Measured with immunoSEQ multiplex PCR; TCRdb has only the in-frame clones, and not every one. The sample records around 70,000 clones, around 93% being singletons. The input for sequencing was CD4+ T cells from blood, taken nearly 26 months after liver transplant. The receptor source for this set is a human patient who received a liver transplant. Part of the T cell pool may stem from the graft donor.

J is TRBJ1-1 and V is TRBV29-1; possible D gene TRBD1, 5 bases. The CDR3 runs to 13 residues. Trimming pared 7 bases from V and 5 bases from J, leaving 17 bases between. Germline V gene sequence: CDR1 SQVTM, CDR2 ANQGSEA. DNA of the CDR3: TGCAGCGGAGCCACGGGGGAAGGTACTGAAGCTTTCTTT. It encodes CSGATGEGTEAFF.

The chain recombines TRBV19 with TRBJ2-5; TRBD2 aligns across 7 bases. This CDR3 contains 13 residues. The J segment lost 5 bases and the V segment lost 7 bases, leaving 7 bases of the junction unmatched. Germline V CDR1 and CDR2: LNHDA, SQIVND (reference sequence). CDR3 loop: CASTRGAGETQYF. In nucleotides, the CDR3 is TGTGCCAGTACGCGGGGAGCGGGGGAGACCCAGTACTTC.

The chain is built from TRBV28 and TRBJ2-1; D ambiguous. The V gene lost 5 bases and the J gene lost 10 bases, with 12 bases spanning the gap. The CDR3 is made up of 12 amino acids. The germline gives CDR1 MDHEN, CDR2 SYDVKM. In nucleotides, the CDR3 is TGTGCCAGCAGTCTCCGGCGTGGGGAGCAGTTCTTC. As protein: CASSLRRGEQFF. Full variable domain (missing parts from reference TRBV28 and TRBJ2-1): DVKVTQSSRYLVKRTGEKVFLECVQDMDHENMFWYRQDPGLGLRLIYFSYDVKMKEKGDIPEGYSVSREKKERFSLILESASTNQTSMYLCASSLRRGEQFFGPGTRLTVL.

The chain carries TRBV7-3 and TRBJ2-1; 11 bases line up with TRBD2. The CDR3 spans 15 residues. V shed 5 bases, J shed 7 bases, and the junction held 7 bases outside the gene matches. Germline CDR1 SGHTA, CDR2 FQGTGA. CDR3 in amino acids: CASSDGLAGLNEQFF. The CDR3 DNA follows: TGTGCCAGCAGCGACGGACTAGCGGGTCTAAATGAGCAGTTCTTC.

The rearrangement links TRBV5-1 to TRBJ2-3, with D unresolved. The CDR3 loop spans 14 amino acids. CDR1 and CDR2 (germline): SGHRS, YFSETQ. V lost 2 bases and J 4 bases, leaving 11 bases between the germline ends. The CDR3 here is CASSFPLSSDTQYF. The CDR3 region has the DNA TGCGCCAGCAGCTTCCCCTTGAGTTCAGATACGCAGTATTTT.

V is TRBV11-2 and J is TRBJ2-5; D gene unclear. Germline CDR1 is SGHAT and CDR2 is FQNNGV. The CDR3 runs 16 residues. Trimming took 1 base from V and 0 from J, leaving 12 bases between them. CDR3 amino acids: CASSLVVDRYQETQYF. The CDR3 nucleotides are TGTGCCAGCAGCTTAGTAGTGGACCGGTACCAAGAGACCCAGTACTTC.

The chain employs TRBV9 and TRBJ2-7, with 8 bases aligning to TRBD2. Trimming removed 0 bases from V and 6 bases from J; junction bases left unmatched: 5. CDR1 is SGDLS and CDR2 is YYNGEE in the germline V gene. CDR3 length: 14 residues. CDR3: CASSVAGLAGEQYF. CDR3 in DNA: TGTGCCAGCAGCGTAGCTGGCCTAGCGGGCGAGCAGTACTTC. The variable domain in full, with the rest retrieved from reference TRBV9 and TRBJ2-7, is DSGVTQTPKHLITATGQRVTLRCSPRSGDLSVYWYQQSLDQGLQFLIQYYNGEERAKGNILERFSAQQFPDLHSELNLSSLELGDSALYFCASSVAGLAGEQYFGPGTRLTVT.

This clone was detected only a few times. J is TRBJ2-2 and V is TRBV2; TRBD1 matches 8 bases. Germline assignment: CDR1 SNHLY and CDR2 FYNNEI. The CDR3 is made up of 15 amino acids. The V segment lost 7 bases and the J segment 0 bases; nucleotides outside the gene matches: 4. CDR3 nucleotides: TGTGCCAGCAACCAGGGACAGGCGAACACCGGGGAGCTGTTTTTT. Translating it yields CASNQGQANTGELFF.

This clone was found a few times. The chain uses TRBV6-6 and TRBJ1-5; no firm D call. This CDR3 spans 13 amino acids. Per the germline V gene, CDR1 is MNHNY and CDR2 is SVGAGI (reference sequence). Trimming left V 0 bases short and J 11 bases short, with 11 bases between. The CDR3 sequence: CASSYSPGWAQHF. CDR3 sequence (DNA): TGTGCCAGCAGTTACTCCCCAGGCTGGGCCCAGCATTTT.

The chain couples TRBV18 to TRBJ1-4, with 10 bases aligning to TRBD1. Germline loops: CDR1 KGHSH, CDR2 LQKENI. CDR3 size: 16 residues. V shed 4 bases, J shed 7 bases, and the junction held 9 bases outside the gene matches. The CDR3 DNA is TGTGCCAGCTCACTGGGACAGGGGAGAGTTGGTGAAAAACTGTTTTTT. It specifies CASSLGQGRVGEKLFF.

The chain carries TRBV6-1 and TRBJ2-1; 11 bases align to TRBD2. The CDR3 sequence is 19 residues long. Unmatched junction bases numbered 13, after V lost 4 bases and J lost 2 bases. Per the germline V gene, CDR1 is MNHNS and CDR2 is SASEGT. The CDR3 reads CASSVSLGTSGKTYNEQFF. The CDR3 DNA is TGTGCCAGCAGTGTTTCCCTTGGGACTAGCGGTAAAACCTACAATGAGCAGTTCTTC.

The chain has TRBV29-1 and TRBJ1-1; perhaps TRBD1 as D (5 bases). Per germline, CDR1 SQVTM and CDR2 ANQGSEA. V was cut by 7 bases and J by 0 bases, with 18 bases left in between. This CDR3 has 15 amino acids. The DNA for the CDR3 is TGCAGCGGTCGGGGTGGGGGTTCCATGAACACTGAAGCTTTCTTT. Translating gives CSGRGGGSMNTEAFF. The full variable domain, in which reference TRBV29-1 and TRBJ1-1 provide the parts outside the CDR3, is SAVISQKPSRDICQRGTSLTIQCQVDSQVTMMFWYRQQPGQSLTLIATANQGSEATYESGFVIDKFPISRPNLTFSTLTVSNMSPEDSSIYLCSGRGGGSMNTEAFFGQGTRLTVV.

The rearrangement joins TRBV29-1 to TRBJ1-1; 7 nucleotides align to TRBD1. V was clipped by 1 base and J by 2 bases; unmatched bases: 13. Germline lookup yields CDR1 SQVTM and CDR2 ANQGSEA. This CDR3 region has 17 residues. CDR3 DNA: TGCAGCGTTGAAGGTAGTTTGGGACAGCCACTAAACACTGAAGCTTTCTTT. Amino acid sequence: CSVEGSLGQPLNTEAFF.

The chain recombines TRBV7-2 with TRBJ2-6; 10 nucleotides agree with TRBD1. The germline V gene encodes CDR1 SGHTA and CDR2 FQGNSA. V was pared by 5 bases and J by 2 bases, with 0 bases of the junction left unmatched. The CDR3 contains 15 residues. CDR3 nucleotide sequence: TGTGCCAGCAGCGACAGGGGGCCTGGGGCCAACGTCCTGACTTTC. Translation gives CASSDRGPGANVLTF.

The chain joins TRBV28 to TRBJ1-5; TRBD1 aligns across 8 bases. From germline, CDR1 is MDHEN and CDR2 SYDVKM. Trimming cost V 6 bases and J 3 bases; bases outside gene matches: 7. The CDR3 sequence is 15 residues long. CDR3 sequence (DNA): TGTGCCAGCAGACAGACAGGGGTCAACAATCAGCCCCAGCATTTT. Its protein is CASRQTGVNNQPQHF.

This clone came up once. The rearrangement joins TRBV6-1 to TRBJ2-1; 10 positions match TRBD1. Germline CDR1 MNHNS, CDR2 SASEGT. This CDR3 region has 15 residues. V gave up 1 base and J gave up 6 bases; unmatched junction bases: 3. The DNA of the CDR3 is TGTGCCAGCAGTGAAGTTCGACAGGGGGCCAATGAGCAGTTCTTC. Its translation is CASSEVRQGANEQFF.

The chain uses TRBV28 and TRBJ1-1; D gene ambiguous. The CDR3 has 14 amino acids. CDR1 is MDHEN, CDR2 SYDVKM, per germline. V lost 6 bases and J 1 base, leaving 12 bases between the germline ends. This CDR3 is CASRPGPANTEAFF. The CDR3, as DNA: TGTGCCAGCAGACCTGGGCCCGCGAACACTGAAGCTTTCTTT.

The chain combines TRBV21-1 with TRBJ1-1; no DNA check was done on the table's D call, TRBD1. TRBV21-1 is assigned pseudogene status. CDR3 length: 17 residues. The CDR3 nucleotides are TGTGCCAGCAGCAAAGATGGGACAGGGGGCGTGAACACTGAAGCTTTCTTT. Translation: CASSKDGTGGVNTEAFF.

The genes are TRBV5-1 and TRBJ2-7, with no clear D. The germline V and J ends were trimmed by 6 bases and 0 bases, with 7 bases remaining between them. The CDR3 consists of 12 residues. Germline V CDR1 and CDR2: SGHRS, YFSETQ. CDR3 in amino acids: CASNSPSYEQYF. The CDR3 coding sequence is TGCGCCAGCAACTCGCCCTCCTACGAGCAGTACTTC.

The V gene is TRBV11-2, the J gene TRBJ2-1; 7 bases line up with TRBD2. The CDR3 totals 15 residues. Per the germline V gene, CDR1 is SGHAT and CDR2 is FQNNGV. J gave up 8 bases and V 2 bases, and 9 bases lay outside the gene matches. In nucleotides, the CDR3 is TGTGCCAGCAGCTTAATAAGCGGGAACCCCCATGAGCAGTTCTTC. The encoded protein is CASSLISGNPHEQFF. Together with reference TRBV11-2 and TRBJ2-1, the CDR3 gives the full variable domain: EAGVAQSPRYKIIEKRQSVAFWCNPISGHATLYWYQQILGQGPKLLIQFQNNGVVDDSQLPKDRFSAERLKGVDSTLKIQPAKLEDSAVYLCASSLISGNPHEQFFGPGTRLTVL.

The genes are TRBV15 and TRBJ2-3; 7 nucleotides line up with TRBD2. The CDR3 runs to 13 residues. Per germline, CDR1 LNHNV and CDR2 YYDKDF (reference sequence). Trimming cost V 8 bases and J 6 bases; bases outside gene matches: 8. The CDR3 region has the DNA TGTGCCACCGGGGCGCGGGAGTCTGATACGCAGTATTTT. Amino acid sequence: CATGARESDTQYF.

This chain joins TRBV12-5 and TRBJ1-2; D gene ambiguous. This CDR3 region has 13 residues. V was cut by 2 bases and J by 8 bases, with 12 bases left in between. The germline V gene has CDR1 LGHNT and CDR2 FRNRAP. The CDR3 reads CASGLYNFLGYTF. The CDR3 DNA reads TGTGCTAGTGGTTTGTATAACTTCTTGGGCTACACCTTC.

CDR3 in DNA: TGTGCCAGCAGCTTAGTGGTCGACACAGATACGCAGTATTTT. It is translated as CASSLVVDTDTQYF. J is TRBJ2-3 and V is TRBV7-2, with D hard to call. This CDR3 is built from 14 residues. Trimming stripped 1 base from V and 2 bases from J, with 7 bases between. Germline CDR1 reads SGHTA; CDR2 reads FQGNSA.